The 13 T cell receptor beta chains below all came from one sample that was sequenced in a study of cytomegalovirus exposure and HLA in healthy donors. PCR involved 60 Vbeta and 13 Jbeta primers. Produced via immunoSEQ multiplex PCR; TCRdb's table is partial and in-frame only. The sample has over 110,000 clones; 70% to 80% are singletons. What was sequenced was PBMCs. The receptors stem from a female donor in good health and CMV-seronegative.

V and J are TRBV7-8 and TRBJ2-1; 10 bases are shared with TRBD2. V lost 1 base to trimming and J lost 3 bases; unmatched junction nucleotides: 6. CDR1 is SGHVS, CDR2 FQNEAQ, per germline. The CDR3 runs 17 residues. For the CDR3, the DNA is TGTGCCAGCAGCTTAGGAGGGGCTAGCGGGGGCTACAATGAGCAGTTCTTC. Amino acids: CASSLGGASGGYNEQFF.

This rearrangement joins TRBV5-1 to TRBJ1-4, with D possibly matching TRBD1 (5 bases). This CDR3 is 14 amino acids long. V lost 4 bases, J lost 4 bases, and 11 bases lay in between. From germline, CDR1 is SGHRS and CDR2 YFSETQ. The CDR3 DNA follows: TGCGCCAGCAGCGAAGGGGTCAGTAATGAAAAACTGTTTTTT. It yields the protein CASSEGVSNEKLFF.

J is TRBJ2-7 and V is TRBV10-3; D perhaps matches TRBD2 (6 bases). Trimming stripped 6 bases from V and 3 bases from J, with 6 bases between. This CDR3 has 11 residues. Looked up from germline, CDR1 is ENHRY and CDR2 is SYGVKD. As DNA, the CDR3 is TGTGCCATCAGGGGGGGCTACGAGCAGTACTTC. It specifies CAIRGGYEQYF.

The V and J genes are TRBV27 and TRBJ1-2; 9 nucleotides align to TRBD1. With 3 bases clipped from V and 8 bases from J, the junction kept 7 bases outside the gene matches. Germline V CDR1 and CDR2: MNHEY, SMNVEV (reference sequence). This CDR3 contains 14 residues. CDR3 sequence reads: CASSFGTGMTGYTF. CDR3 coding DNA: TGTGCCAGCAGTTTTGGGACAGGGATGACCGGCTACACCTTC.

The chain uses TRBV9 and TRBJ1-1, with 9 bases fitting TRBD1. Germline values: CDR1 SGDLS, CDR2 YYNGEE. The CDR3 has 14 residues. V was pared by 6 bases and J by 4 bases, with 7 bases of the junction left unmatched. The CDR3 sequence: CASTRWDRATEAFF. The CDR3 nucleotides read TGTGCCAGCACCCGATGGGACAGGGCCACTGAAGCTTTCTTT.

V gene TRBV9 combines with J gene TRBJ1-4, with D tentatively TRBD1 (5 bases). The germline CDR1 and CDR2 sequences are SGDLS and YYNGEE. CDR3 length: 14 residues. With 3 bases removed from V and 3 bases from J, the gap between germline ends came to 9 bases. CDR3 amino acids: CASSAGLANEKLFF. CDR3 in DNA: TGTGCCAGCAGCGCGGGACTAGCTAATGAAAAACTGTTTTTT.

The V call is TRBV28, the J call TRBJ1-5, with TRBD1 matching 7 bases. Per the germline V gene, CDR1 is MDHEN and CDR2 is SYDVKM. Losses at the gene ends were 3 bases for V and 8 bases for J; bases not matched to a gene: 13. This CDR3 spans 16 amino acids. CDR3 amino acids: CASSFGGSADREPQHF. CDR3 bases: TGTGCCAGCAGTTTCGGAGGAAGCGCAGACAGGGAGCCCCAGCATTTT.

The J gene is TRBJ1-1, the V gene TRBV7-9, with 8 bases identical to TRBD1. This CDR3 has 17 amino acids. In germline, CDR1 is SEHNR, CDR2 FQNEAQ (reference sequence). The V and J ends lost 0 bases and 1 base, in that order; junction bases with no gene match: 7. The CDR3, as DNA: TGTGCCAGCAGCTTAGCGTCCCAGGGGGCTGCGAACACTGAAGCTTTCTTT. Translating it yields CASSLASQGAANTEAFF.

J is TRBJ1-1 and V is TRBV7-2; a possible D gene is TRBD1 (5 bases). With 2 bases removed from V and 4 bases from J, the gap between germline ends came to 11 bases. The CDR3 loop spans 14 amino acids. Germline V lookup: CDR1 SGHTA, CDR2 FQGNSA. CDR3 residues: CASSLKDIFTEAFF. The CDR3 DNA reads TGTGCCAGCAGCTTAAAGGACATCTTCACTGAAGCTTTCTTT.

This sequence joins TRBV5-4 and TRBJ1-2; tentative D call: TRBD1 (6 bases). V was shortened by 3 bases and J by 7 bases, with 16 bases between the two germline ends. CDR3 length: 14 residues. CDR1 is SGHNT, CDR2 YYREEE, per germline (reference sequence). The DNA of the CDR3 is TGTGCCAGCAGCTCACCCCGGGACATCTCTGGCTACACCTTC. It specifies CASSSPRDISGYTF.

The genes are TRBV5-1 and TRBJ2-5; 10 bases line up with TRBD2. Trimming at V came to 3 bases and at J to 0 bases, leaving 5 bases not matched to a gene. Germline V gene lookup returns CDR1 SGHRS and CDR2 YFSETQ. This CDR3 is built from 16 residues. CDR3 nucleotides: TGCGCCAGCAGCTCCACTAGCGGGGTGAACCAAGAGACCCAGTACTTC. It yields the protein CASSSTSGVNQETQYF. The whole variable domain, filled in from reference TRBV5-1 and TRBJ2-5, reads KAGVTQTPRYLIKTRGQQVTLSCSPISGHRSVSWYQQTPGQGLQFLFEYFSETQRNKGNFPGRFSGRQFSNSRSEMNVSTLELGDSALYLCASSSTSGVNQETQYFGPGTRLLVL.

This chain connects TRBV6-4 to TRBJ1-2, with 7 bases identical to TRBD1. V gave up 3 bases and J gave up 0 bases; unmatched junction bases: 7. Germline lookup yields CDR1 MRHNA and CDR2 SNTAGT. This CDR3 spans 16 amino acids. The CDR3: CASSESQGTPNYGYTF. CDR3 coding DNA: TGTGCCAGCAGTGAATCACAGGGGACTCCTAACTATGGCTACACCTTC.

The genes are TRBV19 and TRBJ1-4, with 7 bases aligning to TRBD1. Germline CDR1 reads LNHDA; CDR2 reads SQIVND (reference sequence). This CDR3 contains 16 residues. The V and J ends lost 9 bases and 4 bases, in that order; junction bases with no gene match: 14. The chain's CDR3 is CASNGRGGPFNEKLFF. The CDR3 nucleotides are TGTGCCAGCAACGGACGAGGGGGCCCGTTTAATGAAAAACTGTTTTTT.